This T cell receptor (beta chain) was profiled in a study of long-term antiretroviral therapy in people with HIV. Researchers ran immunoSEQ v3.0 at survey level. Sequencing used immunoSEQ multiplex PCR; TCRdb keeps in-frame clones, though not all of them. In the table there are about 27,000 clones, roughly four fifths of which are singletons. Findings of the study overall: Pre-ART clonal expansions dominated every time point's repertoire.

The CDR3 is 13 amino acids. Trimming at V came to 4 bases and at J to 7 bases, leaving 5 bases not matched to a gene. Per germline, CDR1 LNHNV and CDR2 YYDKDF (reference sequence). Remarks on this clone: Its antigen is as yet unknown.

This sample comprised unsorted PBMCs, obtained 0.8 years before starting antiretroviral therapy. The receptor was derived from a young man with HIV. V is TRBV15 and J is TRBJ1-2, with 8 positions matching TRBD1. CDR3 coding DNA: TGTGCCACCAGCATGCGGACAGGGACTGGCTACACCTTC. Translated, it gives CATSMRTGTGYTF.